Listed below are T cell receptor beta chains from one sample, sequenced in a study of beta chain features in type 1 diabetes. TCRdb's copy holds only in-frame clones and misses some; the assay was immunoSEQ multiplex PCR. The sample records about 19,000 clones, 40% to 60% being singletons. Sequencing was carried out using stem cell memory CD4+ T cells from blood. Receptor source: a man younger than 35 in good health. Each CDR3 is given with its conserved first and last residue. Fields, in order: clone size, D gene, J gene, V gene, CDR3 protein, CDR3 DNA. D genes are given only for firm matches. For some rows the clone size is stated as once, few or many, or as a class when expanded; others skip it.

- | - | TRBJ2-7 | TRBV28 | CASSIQSAILEQYF | TGTGCCAGCAGTATCCAGAGCGCGATCCTCGAGCAGTACTTC
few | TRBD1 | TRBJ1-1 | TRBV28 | CASSPRDRDTEAFF | TGTGCCAGCAGTCCTAGGGACAGGGACACTGAAGCTTTCTTT
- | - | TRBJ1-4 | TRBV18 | CASSPRTNEKLFF | TGTGCCAGCTCACCCAGAACTAATGAAAAACTGTTTTTT
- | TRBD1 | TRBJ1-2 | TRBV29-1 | CSVGQGADYGYTF | TGCAGCGTTGGACAGGGGGCCGACTATGGCTACACCTTC
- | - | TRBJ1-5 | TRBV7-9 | CASSRGNQPQHF | TGTGCCAGCAGCCGGGGAAATCAGCCCCAGCATTTT
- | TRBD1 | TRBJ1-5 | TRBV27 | CASSTGENQPQHF | TGTGCCAGCAGTACAGGGGAAAATCAGCCCCAGCATTTT
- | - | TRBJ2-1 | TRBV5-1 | CASSGGQLENNEQFF | TGCGCCAGCAGCGGCGGACAGTTGGAAAACAATGAGCAGTTCTTC
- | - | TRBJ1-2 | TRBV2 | CASYLILTGANYGYTF | TGTGCCAGCTATCTGATCCTGACAGGAGCTAACTATGGCTACACCTTC
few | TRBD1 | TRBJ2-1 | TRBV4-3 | CASSQPRQGRGNEQFF | TGCGCCAGCAGCCAACCGCGACAGGGCCGAGGCAATGAGCAGTTCTTC
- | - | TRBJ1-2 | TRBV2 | CASSEYTFSGTF | TGTGCCAGCAGTGAATATACTTTTTCGGGGACCTTC
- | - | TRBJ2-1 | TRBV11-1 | CASSPLRGTYNEQFF | TGTGCCAGCAGCCCCCTCCGGGGGACCTACAATGAGCAGTTCTTC
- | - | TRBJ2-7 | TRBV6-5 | CASSYSRQGLYEQYF | TGTGCCAGCAGTTACTCGCGGCAGGGGCTTTACGAGCAGTACTTC
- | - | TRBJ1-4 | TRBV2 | CAGRERGTSNEKLFF | TGTGCCGGACGGGAAAGGGGGACCTCTAATGAAAAACTGTTTTTT
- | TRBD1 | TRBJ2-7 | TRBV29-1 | CSVDSPGTGSYEQYF | TGCAGCGTGGACAGTCCCGGGACAGGCTCCTACGAGCAGTACTTC
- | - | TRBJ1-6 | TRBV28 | CASSLSDNSPLHF | TGTGCCAGCAGTTTGTCAGATAATTCACCCCTCCACTTT
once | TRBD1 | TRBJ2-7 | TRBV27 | CASRSDRARSHEQYF | TGTGCCAGCCGCTCCGACAGGGCACGCTCACACGAGCAGTACTTC
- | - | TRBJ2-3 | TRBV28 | CASSPRGTSTDTQYF | TGTGCCAGCAGCCCCCGGGGGACCAGCACAGATACGCAGTATTTT
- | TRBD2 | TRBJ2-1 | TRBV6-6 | CASRLAGSYNEQFF | TGTGCCAGCAGACTAGCGGGATCCTACAATGAGCAGTTCTTC
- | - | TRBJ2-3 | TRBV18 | CASSPGEGVTDTQYF | TGTGCCAGCTCACCAGGGGAAGGGGTGACAGATACGCAGTATTTT
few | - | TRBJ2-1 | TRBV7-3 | CASSLDSSYNEQFF | TGTGCCAGCAGCTTAGACAGCTCCTACAATGAGCAGTTCTTC
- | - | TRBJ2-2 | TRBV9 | CASSPMTRSAGELFF | TGTGCCAGCAGCCCCATGACCCGGAGCGCCGGGGAGCTGTTTTTT
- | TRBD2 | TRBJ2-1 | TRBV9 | CASSSQRETLHEQFF | TGTGCCAGCAGCTCTCAGCGGGAAACCCTCCATGAGCAGTTCTTC
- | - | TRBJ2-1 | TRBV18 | CASSPPSYGGYNEQFF | TGTGCCAGCTCACCACCTTCTTACGGGGGCTACAATGAGCAGTTCTTC
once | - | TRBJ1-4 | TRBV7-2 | CASSLVRQINEKLFF | TGTGCCAGCAGCTTAGTGAGACAGATCAATGAAAAACTGTTTTTT
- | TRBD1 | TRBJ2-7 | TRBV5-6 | CASSLEGTGVSYEQYF | TGTGCCAGCAGCTTGGAAGGGACAGGGGTATCCTACGAGCAGTACTTC
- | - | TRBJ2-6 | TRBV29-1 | CSAQGYGANVLTF | TGCAGCGCTCAGGGTTATGGGGCCAACGTCCTGACTTTC
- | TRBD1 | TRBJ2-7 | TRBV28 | CASRKTGGSYEQYF | TGTGCCAGCAGGAAAACAGGGGGCTCCTACGAGCAGTACTTC
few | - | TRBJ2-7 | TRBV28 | CASSLSNRVYF | TGTGCCAGCAGTTTATCCAACAGGGTCTACTTC
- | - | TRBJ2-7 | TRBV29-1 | CSVGNTAYTVREQYF | TGCAGCGTTGGGAACACTGCCTATACCGTGCGGGAGCAGTACTTC
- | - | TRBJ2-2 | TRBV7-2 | CASTLTQPAGELFF | TGTGCCAGCACCTTGACTCAACCCGCCGGGGAGCTGTTTTTT
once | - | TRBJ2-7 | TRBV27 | CASSLRGHQRDEQYF | TGTGCCAGCAGTTTACGGGGACACCAAAGGGACGAGCAGTACTTC
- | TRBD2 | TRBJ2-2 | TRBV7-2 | CASSLFGLAVGTGELFF | TGTGCCAGCAGCTTATTCGGGCTAGCGGTAGGCACCGGGGAGCTGTTTTTT
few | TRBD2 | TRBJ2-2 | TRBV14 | CASSQGPTSGRAPGELFF | TGTGCCAGCAGCCAAGGACCCACTAGCGGGAGGGCGCCCGGGGAGCTGTTTTTT
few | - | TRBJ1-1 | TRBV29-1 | CSVRTDMNTEAFF | TGCAGCGTCAGGACAGACATGAACACTGAAGCTTTCTTT
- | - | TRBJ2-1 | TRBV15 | CATSRPGTANEQFF | TGTGCCACCAGCAGACCAGGGACTGCTAATGAGCAGTTCTTC
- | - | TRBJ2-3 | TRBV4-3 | CASSAGSTQYF | TGCGCCAGCAGCGCTGGGAGTACGCAGTATTTT
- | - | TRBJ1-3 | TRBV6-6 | CASSPNSGNTIYF | TGTGCCAGCAGTCCAAACTCTGGAAACACCATATATTTT
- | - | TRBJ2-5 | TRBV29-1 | CSVGTSDRETQYF | TGCAGCGTTGGTACCAGCGATCGGGAGACCCAGTACTTC
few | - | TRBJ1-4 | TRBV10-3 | CANSFDRRKLFF | TGTGCCAACTCCTTTGACAGGAGAAAACTGTTTTTT
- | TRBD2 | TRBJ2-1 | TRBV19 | CATLSGGNDNEQFF | TGTGCCACACTAAGCGGGGGGAACGACAATGAGCAGTTCTTC
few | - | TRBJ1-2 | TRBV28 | CASSRGVWHGYTF | TGTGCCAGCAGCCGCGGGGTTTGGCATGGCTACACCTTC
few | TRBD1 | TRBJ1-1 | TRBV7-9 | CASSFTGGLTEAFF | TGTGCCAGCAGCTTTACAGGGGGTTTAACTGAAGCTTTCTTT
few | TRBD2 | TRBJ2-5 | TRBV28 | CASSSTSGRVETQYF | TGTGCCAGCAGTTCCACTAGCGGGAGAGTGGAGACCCAGTACTTC
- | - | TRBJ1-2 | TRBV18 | CASSPGREGGYTF | TGTGCCAGCTCACCAGGCCGGGAAGGTGGCTACACCTTC
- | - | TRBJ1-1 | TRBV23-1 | CASSCGVAQNTEAFF | TGCGCCAGCAGTTGCGGGGTAGCCCAAAACACTGAAGCTTTCTTT
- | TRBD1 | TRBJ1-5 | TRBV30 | CAWSVRGNQPQHF | TGTGCCTGGAGTGTCAGGGGGAATCAGCCCCAGCATTTT
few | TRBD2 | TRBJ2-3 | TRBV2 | CASSEASGGATQYF | TGTGCCAGCAGTGAGGCTAGCGGGGGTGCTACGCAGTATTTT
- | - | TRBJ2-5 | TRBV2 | CASSEGTAQETQYF | TGTGCCAGCAGTGAAGGGACAGCCCAAGAGACCCAGTACTTC